This TCR beta chain was profiled in a study of blood T cell repertoires in COVID-19 (dated by TCRdb to between 2020 and 2021). About the study as a whole: Samples from collaborators originated in the United States, Italy and Spain and spanned both the acute and convalescent phases of COVID-19. The material from the prospective study consisted of cDNA or gDNA derived from T cells, B-cell-depleted T cells, or PBMCs. The dataset comprised deeply sampled blood TCRbeta repertoires from subjects exposed to, actively infected with, or recovered from COVID-19. The repertoires were released in a freely available public database meant as a resource for research on the immune response to SARS-CoV-2. Samples were obtained from the ongoing ImmuneRACE study (first 160 participants) and from some 1,200 subjects provided by 6 global collaborators. Nearly every sample came with metadata listing a de-identified subject ID, COVID-19 status, age in years and sex. Where available, HLA class I and class II types were taken from metadata supplied by the sample provider and were not determined by assay-based typing. The research as a whole found: The amount of clinical and demographic metadata varied by source and participant and was provided uncurated.

In regard to this clone: It has no known antigen specificity. Base qualities are not at hand, and no much larger clone is one base apart.

The immunoSEQ Assay, a bias-controlled multiplex PCR, was used to amplify TCRbeta CDR3 regions from genomic DNA. As for how the authors treated the data: Nucleated cell counts per sample were estimated from amplification of reference gene primers within the assay. To quantify the absolute abundance of each unique TCRbeta CDR3 rearrangement, sequence reads were collapsed and filtered. For each sample, productive Simpson clonality was calculated as the square root of Simpson's diversity index over productive rearrangements. TCRdb obtained this table from immuneACCESS and retained in-frame rearrangements with V and J assigned. These tables miss some clones; where compared with another copy, unresolved V genes account for less than half of the shortfall, and the remainder is unexplained. That table supplies the V and J calls and clone size; D and trimming were determined from the DNA. The sample table lists approximately 240,000 clones, 70% to 85% of them with a count of one. The top ten hold more than 4.5% of the sample.

The collaborating institutions used their own protocols to collect whole blood in K2EDTA tubes. For TCRbeta analysis, collaborators shipped samples as frozen whole blood, isolated PBMCs, or DNA extracted from either of those sample types. This receptor was obtained from a woman older than 75 with active or convalescent COVID-19. Material: peripheral blood.

The sequenced DNA is TGTGCCAGCAGCTCGCACCGGACAGGCACTGAAGCTTTCTTT. This gives the protein CASSSHRTGTEAFF. Recombination joined TRBV7-8 with TRBJ1-1, with 7 bases matching TRBD1. The germline V gene supplies CDR1 SGHVS and CDR2 FQNEAQ. Clipping removes 4 bases from V and 4 bases from J, with 6 as the unmatched junction base count. The CDR3 numbers 14 residues from cysteine through phenylalanine. The kept DNA is CDR3 alone, 42 bases in frame from the first base.